The rows below give T cell receptor beta chains drawn from one sample of a study of blood T cell repertoires in COVID-19. Method: immunoSEQ multiplex PCR; TCRdb's copy keeps in-frame clones and lacks some. The sample contains roughly 330,000 clones, about 84% of which appear only once. Source material: peripheral blood. These receptors originate from a woman aged 50 to 65 with acute or convalescent COVID-19. The CDR3 runs from the conserved cysteine through the conserved F or W. D genes are given only for firm matches. Rows give clone size only sometimes, using once, few, many, or a class for an expanded clone.

>15|TRBV7-8|TRBD2|TRBJ2-7|.
TGTGCCAGCATCGCCCCTAGCGGCTACCAATACGAGCAGTACTTC
CASIAPSGYQYEQYF
>11|TRBV20-1|.|TRBJ1-2|.
TGCAGTGTACAAATGGGGCTTGGCTACACCTTC
CSVQMGLGYTF
>17|TRBV18|TRBD2|TRBJ2-5|.
TGTGCCAGCTCTCGCAGGGGACTAGCGGGAGGACACGAGACCCAGTACTTC
CASSRRGLAGGHETQYF
>15|TRBV19|.|TRBJ1-3|.
TGTGCCAGTAAAGACTTCCCCGACTCTGGAAACACCATATATTTT
CASKDFPDSGNTIYF
>15|TRBV7-6|.|TRBJ1-1|.
TGTGCCAGCAGCTTACAGGGAGGTCTGAACACTGAAGCTTTCTTT
CASSLQGGLNTEAFF
>11|TRBV6-5|.|TRBJ2-3|.
TGTGCCAGCTCCTCGGTAGATACGCAGTATTTT
CASSSVDTQYF
>12|TRBV5-1|.|TRBJ1-1|.
TGCGCCAGCAGCTTGGCATCAGATGAAGCTTTCTTT
CASSLASDEAFF
>16|TRBV5-1|TRBD2|TRBJ2-1|.
TGCGCCAGCAGCCGGGGCGGGACTAGCGATTACAATGAGCAGTTCTTC
CASSRGGTSDYNEQFF
>16|TRBV5-1|TRBD2|TRBJ2-3|.
TGCGCCAGCAGCTTGGGTGTAGCGGGAGGGGTGGATACGCAGTATTTT
CASSLGVAGGVDTQYF
>14|TRBV7-2|.|TRBJ2-7|.
TGTGCCAGCAGCTTCCAGGGGGGCATCCACGAGCAGTACTTC
CASSFQGGIHEQYF
>14|TRBV7-3|.|TRBJ1-1|.
TGTGCCAGCAGTGCACAGGGACAGAACACTGAAGCTTTCTTT
CASSAQGQNTEAFF
>15|TRBV9|.|TRBJ2-2|.
TGTGCCAGCAGCGCCTACCGGAGGGCCCCCGGGGAGCTGTTTTTT
CASSAYRRAPGELFF
>11|TRBV6-5|TRBD1|TRBJ1-2|.
TGTGCCAGCAGCCAAGGACAGGAAAGTATCTTC
CASSQGQESIF
>13|TRBV7-9|.|TRBJ2-1|.
TGTGCCAGCAGCTTAGTTTACGGGGATGAGCAGTTCTTC
CASSLVYGDEQFF
>14|TRBV19|.|TRBJ1-3|.
TGTGCCAGTAGGACAACAGGGTCCGGAAACACCATATATTTT
CASRTTGSGNTIYF
>15|TRBV7-2|.|TRBJ2-7|.
TGTGCCAGCAGCTTAGCAGGACTTCAGGCCTACGAGCAGTACTTC
CASSLAGLQAYEQYF
>13|TRBV12-3/TRBV12-4|.|TRBJ1-1|many
TGTGCCAGCAGTTTCGGCGGGAACACTGAAGCTTTCTTT
CASSFGGNTEAFF
>12|TRBV28|.|TRBJ2-7|once
TGTGCCAGCAGTCCCCCCGGGAGTAATCAGTACTTC
CASSPPGSNQYF
>16|TRBV5-1|TRBD2|TRBJ2-3|.
TGCGCCAGCAGCTTAGGGCCTCCGGGAGGTACAGATACGCAGTATTTT
CASSLGPPGGTDTQYF
>16|TRBV6-6|.|TRBJ2-7|.
TGTGCCAGCAGCCCCCTGGTGGGCAGGGGAACCTACGAGCAGTACTTC
CASSPLVGRGTYEQYF